The source of this T cell receptor beta chain is a study of T cells in Graves' hyperthyroidism and ophthalmopathy. The CDR3 runs to 13 residues. The germline V gene has CDR1 SGHTA and CDR2 FQGTGA. Trimming shortened V by 2 bases and J by 5 bases, and 9 bases separated the two germline ends. There were TCR beta CDR3 regions amplified from RNA transcripts. Carried out on the TCR CDR3, a first-round RT-PCR used the HTBI primer set. Each CDR3 protein gets one entry after TCRdb re-called the multiplex PCR reads with MiXCR. Here the sample spans around 190,000 distinct CDR3 sequences, about a sixth being singletons. This clonotype was recorded many times. Cells are PBMCs isolated from roughly 10 ml of fresh blood.

This receptor was taken from a woman in her 50s with Graves' hyperthyroidism. V usage is TRBV7-3 and J usage is TRBJ1-1; D not certain. The sequenced material came from blood. The CDR3 DNA follows: TGTGCCAGCAGCTTAGCAAGGGCAACTGAAGCTTTCTTT. Its translation is CASSLARATEAFF.